The clone carrying this TCR beta chain has a single count. The CDR3 totals 13 residues. Trimming cost V 4 bases and J 4 bases, with 11 bases left between them. Germline values: CDR1 SGHAT, CDR2 FQNNGV. This specimen belongs to a study of blood T cell repertoires in COVID-19. On the study more broadly: COVID-19 samples from acute and convalescent phases originated in the United States, Italy and Spain. PBMCs, B-cell-depleted T cells, or T cells provided the cDNA or gDNA that made up the material.

Sequenced by immunoSEQ multiplex PCR; TCRdb stores in-frame clones only, minus some. The sample contains 50,000 or so clones, 83% of which appear only once. The receptor comes from a man aged 40-55 years with acute or convalescent COVID-19. Sequenced material: peripheral blood. J is TRBJ2-7 and V is TRBV11-2; no clear D gene. The CDR3, as DNA: TGTGCCAGCAGCTCCCCTGGGCGATACGAGCAGTACTTC. Encoded protein: CASSSPGRYEQYF.